The clone carrying this T cell receptor beta chain was observed many times. This sample stems from a study of T-cell reconstitution after alpha-beta-depleted transplantation in children. This CDR3 comprises 14 residues. The germline V gene encodes CDR1 LGHNA and CDR2 YSLEER. Trimming removed 0 bases from V and 11 bases from J, with 16 bases in between. Researchers prepared the TCRbeta library using unique molecular identifiers, the study reports. TCRdb ran MiXCR on the PCR reads and lists one entry per CDR3 protein. The sample consists of roughly 220,000 distinct CDR3 sequences, about 9.6% of them appearing once.

The chain combines TRBV4-3 with TRBJ1-1, with D perhaps TRBD1 (6 bases). The clonotype originates from a human donor who donated a stem cell graft to a child with SCID. The material sequenced was PBMCs from the stem cell graft donor, taken from the stem cell graft. The CDR3 is CASSQDGGGGAAFF. The CDR3, as DNA: TGCGCCAGCAGCCAAGATGGGGGTGGGGGGGCGGCTTTCTTT.